This TCR beta chain was identified in a study of OX40 agonist ivuxolimab in advanced cancers. Study information: Participants averaged 60 years of age (range about 23 to 80) and were 75% to 90% male.

Systemic immunosuppression or autoimmune disease history was grounds to exclude patients. The CDR3 length is 17 residues. Germline CDR1 is SGHVS and CDR2 is FQNEAQ. The V end was cut by 1 base, the J end by 0 bases, with 14 bases between. With respect to this clone: Its antigen is currently unknown.

TCRdb keeps only in-frame clones here, not all; method: immunoSEQ multiplex PCR. Counted here are tens of thousands of clones, 65% to 90% occurring once; the ten biggest clones make up 20% to 25%. Regarding the study as a whole: In the 0.1 to 3.0 mg/kg range, CD4+ and CD8+ blood T cells had expanded clonally by week 6.

The source was CD4+ or CD8+ T cells sorted from blood, collected in a trial of the OX40 agonist ivuxolimab. The chain combines TRBV7-8 with TRBJ2-3; the D is unclear. This TCR was sampled from an adult with an advanced solid tumor such as melanoma, head and neck, liver or kidney cancer. This CDR3 is CASSLDFGQTSTDTQYF. The CDR3 region has the DNA TGTGCCAGCAGCTTAGATTTCGGGCAGACTAGCACAGATACGCAGTATTTT.